The next 24 T cell receptor beta chains were all read from a single sample in a study of blood T cell repertoires in COVID-19. Assay used: immunoSEQ multiplex PCR; TCRdb lists only in-frame clones, some missing. The profile shows 200,000 or so clones, about 87% of them singletons. The sequenced sample consisted of peripheral blood. The origin of the receptors is a man between 60 and 70 years old with acute or convalescent COVID-19.

The chain has TRBV5-6 and TRBJ1-2; TRBD1 aligns across 8 bases. Per the germline V gene, CDR1 is SGHDT and CDR2 is YYEEEE. The CDR3 has 15 residues. Trimming cost V 0 bases and J 8 bases; bases outside gene matches: 9. This CDR3 is CASSLGAGGKRGYTF. DNA of the CDR3: TGTGCCAGCAGCTTGGGGGCAGGGGGCAAGCGGGGCTACACCTTC.

This clone appeared a few times. V usage is TRBV19 and J usage is TRBJ2-1; TRBD2 agrees at 10 bases. With 4 bases clipped from V and 0 bases from J, the junction kept 6 bases outside the gene matches. CDR1 LNHDA and CDR2 SQIVND come from the germline V gene (reference sequence). The CDR3 sequence is 17 residues long. This CDR3 reads CASSNPRLAGSYNEQFF. As DNA, the CDR3 is TGTGCCAGTAGTAACCCACGACTAGCGGGCTCCTACAATGAGCAGTTCTTC.

This clone appeared once. The CDR3 loop reads CASSPTTLAGSSYEQFF. Written as DNA, the CDR3 is TGCGCCAGCAGCCCAACGACGCTAGCGGGGTCCTCTTATGAGCAGTTCTTC. J is TRBJ2-1 and V is TRBV5-1; TRBD2 matches at 9 bases. Germline trimming cut 4 bases from V and 8 bases from J; bases unmatched to any gene: 16. The V gene's germline CDR1 is SGHRS and CDR2 YFSETQ. The CDR3 runs to 17 residues. The full variable domain, completed using reference TRBV5-1 and TRBJ2-1, is KAGVTQTPRYLIKTRGQQVTLSCSPISGHRSVSWYQQTPGQGLQFLFEYFSETQRNKGNFPGRFSGRQFSNSRSEMNVSTLELGDSALYLCASSPTTLAGSSYEQFFGPGTRLTVL.

The V and J genes are TRBV9 and TRBJ2-2; possible D gene TRBD2, 5 bases. Germline V CDR1 and CDR2: SGDLS, YYNGEE. V was shortened by 0 bases and J by 0 bases, with 15 bases between the two germline ends. The CDR3 length is 18 residues. The CDR3 reads CASSVEGRQLSNTGELFF. CDR3 nucleotides: TGTGCCAGCAGCGTAGAAGGGAGACAACTATCGAACACCGGGGAGCTGTTTTTT.

The J gene is TRBJ2-5, the V gene TRBV12-3 or TRBV12-4; no definite D call. The CDR3 is 13 residues long. Trimming cost V 1 base and J 5 bases, with 8 bases left between them. The CDR3 reads CASSLGLRETQYF. Written as DNA, the CDR3 is TGTGCCAGCAGTTTAGGCTTGCGGGAGACCCAGTACTTC.

The chain combines TRBV3-1 (or the pseudogene TRBV3-2) with TRBJ2-2; D is uncertain. V dropped 1 base and J dropped 10 bases, with 4 bases sitting between them. The CDR3 contains 11 residues. In germline, CDR1 is LGHDT, CDR2 YNNKEL (reference sequence). The CDR3, as DNA: TGTGCCAGCAGCCAAGCCCAGGAGCTGTTTTTT. It codes for CASSQAQELFF.

The chain links TRBV7-9 to TRBJ2-2; TRBD1 matches 11 bases. The germline CDR1 and CDR2 sequences are SEHNR and FQNEAQ (reference sequence). The CDR3 has 16 residues. V shed 5 bases and J 5 bases; nucleotides not matched to a gene: 7. CDR3 DNA sequence: TGTGCCAGCAGCCCTTCGGACAGGGGGCAGACCGGGGAGCTGTTTTTT. Its protein product is CASSPSDRGQTGELFF.

The chain joins TRBV19 to TRBJ2-3; 8 bases line up with TRBD2. CDR1 LNHDA and CDR2 SQIVND come from the germline V gene (reference sequence). The CDR3 loop spans 15 amino acids. Trimming took 6 bases from V and 6 from J; bases not matched to a gene: 11. The CDR3 protein is CASSHPRRGADTQYF. CDR3 nucleotides: TGTGCCAGTAGCCACCCTCGGCGGGGGGCGGATACGCAGTATTTT.

J is TRBJ1-3 and V is TRBV3-1 (or the pseudogene TRBV3-2); D is perhaps TRBD1 (5 bases). There are 16 residues in the CDR3. Between the trimmed V and J ends, which lost 8 bases and 3 bases, there was a span of 20 bases. Germline CDR1 LGHDT, CDR2 YNNKEL (reference sequence). The CDR3 DNA follows: TGTGCCAGCCCGGTACCCCAGGGTCATTATGGAAACACCATATATTTT. Amino acid sequence: CASPVPQGHYGNTIYF.

The rearrangement joins TRBV19 to TRBJ2-3; maybe TRBD1 (6 bases). CDR1 is LNHDA and CDR2 is SQIVND in the germline V gene (reference sequence). The CDR3 runs 17 residues. Between the trimmed V and J ends, which lost 3 bases and 0 bases, there was a span of 16 bases. The CDR3 region is CASSIRGSSLSTDTQYF. Here the CDR3 DNA reads TGTGCCAGTAGTATTAGGGGGTCGAGCCTTAGCACAGATACGCAGTATTTT.

This sequence joins TRBV30 and TRBJ2-7, with TRBD1 matching 9 bases. The V segment lost 4 bases and the J segment 5 bases; nucleotides outside the gene matches: 9. Per the germline V gene, CDR1 is GTSNPN and CDR2 is SVGIG (reference sequence). The CDR3 contains 14 residues. The CDR3 sequence: CAWTGQGIGNEQYF. CDR3 DNA sequence: TGTGCCTGGACGGGACAGGGAATAGGGAACGAGCAGTACTTC.

The chain couples TRBV7-2 to TRBJ2-5, with D unclear. The germline CDR1 and CDR2 sequences are SGHTA and FQGNSA. Trimming left V 4 bases short and J 5 bases short, with 20 bases between. The CDR3 has 16 residues. CDR3: CASSYRSGGNGETQYF. CDR3 DNA: TGTGCCAGCAGCTATAGGTCTGGCGGAAACGGGGAGACCCAGTACTTC.

The rearrangement uses TRBV4-1 and TRBJ1-5; D perhaps matches TRBD1 (6 bases). This CDR3 is 13 amino acids long. The V gene's germline CDR1 is MGHRA and CDR2 YSYEKL. V was cut by 3 bases and J by 5 bases, with 8 bases left in between. CDR3 amino acids: CASSQNRDQPQHF. CDR3 nucleotide sequence: TGCGCCAGCAGCCAGAACAGGGATCAGCCCCAGCATTTT.

The rearrangement joins TRBV2 to TRBJ2-5, with 13 bases that match TRBD2. Unmatched junction bases numbered 11, after V lost 6 bases and J lost 7 bases. Germline V CDR1 and CDR2: SNHLY, FYNNEI. The CDR3 has 16 amino acids. CDR3 in amino acids: CASSPGTSGVMGTQYF. DNA for the CDR3: TGTGCCAGCAGCCCCGGGACTAGCGGGGTCATGGGGACCCAGTACTTC.

For the CDR3, the DNA is TGTGCCAGCAGCCGAGACACAGGGGGCAGTCAGCCCCAGCATTTT. Translating it yields CASSRDTGGSQPQHF. The chain joins TRBV7-8 to TRBJ1-5, with 9 bases matching TRBD1. The CDR3 extends over 15 amino acids. The junction had 8 bases not matched to a gene; V was cut back by 5 bases and J by 6 bases. Germline V gene data show CDR1 as SGHVS and CDR2 as FQNEAQ.

V usage is TRBV5-1 and J usage is TRBJ2-7; D may be TRBD1 (6 bases). The CDR3 runs to 17 residues. The germline V gene has CDR1 SGHRS and CDR2 YFSETQ. The V and J ends lost 4 bases and 0 bases respectively, with 20 bases between them. CDR3 bases: TGCGCCAGCAGCAGCCAACCCGGGACAAGACCCTCCTACGAGCAGTACTTC. This gives the protein CASSSQPGTRPSYEQYF.

The V gene is TRBV3-1 (or the pseudogene TRBV3-2), the J gene TRBJ1-2, with a weak D call TRBD1 (5 bases). Per the germline V gene, CDR1 is LGHDT and CDR2 is YNNKEL (reference sequence). This CDR3 comprises 11 residues. The V gene lost 8 bases and the J gene lost 4 bases, with 8 bases spanning the gap. In DNA form, the CDR3 reads TGTGCCAGCTGGCAGGGCTATGGCTACACCTTC. Its protein product is CASWQGYGYTF.

The chain has TRBV5-5 and TRBJ1-2, with 7 bases aligning to TRBD1. The CDR3 sequence is 16 residues long. Germline V CDR1 and CDR2: SGHKS, YYEKEE (reference sequence). The junction had 10 bases not matched to a gene; V was cut back by 5 bases and J by 0 bases. The CDR3 DNA follows: TGTGCCAGCAGTGATCAGGACAGGCTCGCTAACTATGGCTACACCTTC. Translated, it gives CASSDQDRLANYGYTF.

This chain links TRBV28 with TRBJ1-3; D not certain. With 10 bases removed from V and 7 bases from J, the gap between germline ends came to 14 bases. Germline assignment: CDR1 MDHEN and CDR2 SYDVKM. This CDR3 spans 12 amino acids. The CDR3 DNA reads TGTGCCACCTGGGAGGTTCCGAACACCATATATTTT. Translation: CATWEVPNTIYF.

The J gene is TRBJ2-7, the V gene TRBV12-3 or TRBV12-4, with 7 bases that match TRBD2. V gave up 5 bases and J gave up 1 base; unmatched junction bases: 2. This CDR3 region has 13 residues. This chain's CDR3 is CASSREESYEQYF. CDR3 nucleotide sequence: TGTGCCAGCAGTCGGGAGGAGTCCTACGAGCAGTACTTC.

Details on this clone: The DNA is omitted, as the CDR3 cannot be located on it reliably, and the CDR3 follows TCRdb's listing. The genes are TRBV5-1 and TRBJ1-1. Germline loops: CDR1 SGHRS, CDR2 YFSETQ. Including both end residues, the CDR3 is 15 amino acids long. CDR3 protein: CASSYTFGSGNEAFF.

This chain uses TRBV5-6 with TRBJ2-6; 8 nucleotides agree with TRBD1. CDR3 length: 19 residues. After removal of 1 base from V and 3 bases from J, the junction contained 12 bases not matched to a gene. Germline V gene lookup returns CDR1 SGHDT and CDR2 YYEEEE. CDR3 sequence (DNA): TGTGCCAGCAGCTTGCCCGGACAGGGTTTAGGGTTTGGGGCCAACGTCCTGACTTTC. Protein product: CASSLPGQGLGFGANVLTF.

This clone was counted only a few times. The rearrangement uses TRBV19 and TRBJ1-2, with TRBD1 matching 9 bases. The CDR3 is 15 amino acids. V lost 5 bases to trimming and J lost 2 bases; unmatched junction nucleotides: 6. Per the germline V gene, CDR1 is LNHDA and CDR2 is SQIVND (reference sequence). The CDR3 loop is CASSSGTGKNYGYTF. Written as DNA, the CDR3 is TGTGCCAGTAGTTCTGGGACAGGGAAGAACTATGGCTACACCTTC.

The chain employs TRBV7-9 and TRBJ1-2, with D unclear. V shed 5 bases and J shed 8 bases, with 24 bases lying between them. The CDR3 has 16 residues. Per the germline V gene, CDR1 is SEHNR and CDR2 is FQNEAQ (reference sequence). The CDR3 DNA reads as TGTGCCAGCAGCACTCCACGGGTAGATCCGATCGGGGGCTACACCTTC. Translation: CASSTPRVDPIGGYTF.